Listed below are T cell receptor beta chains from one sample, sequenced in a study of cytomegalovirus exposure and HLA in healthy donors. The protocol was immunoSEQ multiplex PCR, while the TCRdb copy is restricted to in-frame clones and leaves out a portion. The table shows fewer than 250,000 clones, with 87% occurring only once. The sequencing sample was made of PBMCs. The receptors were sampled from a man younger than 40 in good health and CMV-seronegative. CDR3s include the opening cysteine and the closing phenylalanine or tryptophan. The D gene is left open where the match is weak. Size values are once, few and many counts, or a class for expanded clones, and some rows have none.

NA,TRBV6-6,TRBJ2-7,TRBD1,CASRTPTGGVYEQYF,TGTGCCAGCAGAACACCGACAGGGGGCGTCTACGAGCAGTACTTC
NA,TRBV19,TRBJ2-6,TRBD1,CASSPGQGASGANVLTF,TGTGCCAGTAGTCCCGGACAGGGGGCGTCGGGGGCCAACGTCCTGACTTTC
once,TRBV10-1,TRBJ2-7,NA,CASRGGQGSREQYF,TGCGCCAGCCGGGGGGGACAGGGTTCTCGCGAGCAGTACTTC
NA,TRBV30,TRBJ2-7,NA,CAWSSLANPRYEQYF,TGTGCCTGGAGTTCGCTTGCCAACCCTAGGTACGAGCAGTACTTC
NA,TRBV6-6,TRBJ1-6,NA,CASSYRTDLSPLHF,TGTGCCAGCAGTTACCGGACAGACCTTTCACCCCTCCACTTT
NA,TRBV6-7,TRBJ1-3,NA,CASSYGGQGGDRNTIYF,TGTGCCAGCAGTTACGGGGGACAAGGGGGGGATCGGAACACCATATATTTT
NA,TRBV6-1,TRBJ2-1,TRBD2,CASRPDGLVGNEQFF,TGTGCCAGCAGACCCGACGGACTAGTCGGCAATGAGCAGTTCTTC
NA,TRBV27,TRBJ2-6,TRBD1,CASRYTGGGANGLTF,TGTGCCAGCAGGTATACAGGGGGTGGGGCCAACGGCCTGACTTTC
NA,TRBV5-8,TRBJ1-1,TRBD1,CASSLWTGGMNTEAFF,TGTGCCAGCAGCTTGTGGACAGGGGGCATGAACACTGAAGCTTTCTTT
NA,TRBV2,TRBJ2-1,TRBD2,CASSYSGRWGDEQFF,TGTGCCAGCAGCTACAGCGGGAGATGGGGCGATGAGCAGTTCTTC
few,TRBV11-2,TRBJ2-1,TRBD2,CASSLGLAAGNEQFF,TGTGCCAGCAGCTTAGGACTAGCGGCCGGCAATGAGCAGTTCTTC
NA,TRBV6-5,TRBJ2-3,TRBD1,CASSSQGAEDTQYF,TGTGCCAGCAGTTCCCAGGGGGCTGAAGATACGCAGTATTTT
NA,TRBV28,TRBJ2-7,NA,CASNGGYSSYEQYF,TGTGCCAGCAATGGCGGTTATAGCTCCTACGAGCAGTACTTC
NA,TRBV6-5,TRBJ2-3,NA,CASSKLRQLTDTQYF,TGTGCCAGCAGTAAACTAAGACAGCTCACAGATACGCAGTATTTT
NA,TRBV6-5,TRBJ1-1,NA,CASSFILSETEAFF,TGTGCCAGCAGTTTCATTCTTTCGGAGACTGAAGCTTTCTTT
NA,TRBV7-2,TRBJ1-4,NA,CASSLEGQTTNEKLFF,TGTGCCAGCAGCTTAGAGGGGCAGACAACTAATGAAAAACTGTTTTTT
NA,TRBV13,TRBJ2-7,NA,CASSFRGLLSYEQYF,TGTGCCAGCAGCTTTCGGGGTCTCCTATCCTACGAGCAGTACTTC
NA,TRBV6-6,TRBJ1-5,NA,CASSLIRGSNQPQHF,TGTGCCAGCAGTCTGATCCGAGGAAGCAATCAGCCCCAGCATTTT
NA,TRBV28,TRBJ2-3,TRBD1,CASSSSGTGTADTQYF,TGTGCCAGCAGTTCCTCCGGGACAGGGACGGCAGATACGCAGTATTTT
NA,TRBV25-1,TRBJ2-1,NA,CASGRDRRFDEQFF,TGTGCCAGCGGCCGAGACAGGAGATTCGATGAGCAGTTCTTC
NA,TRBV6-5,TRBJ1-5,TRBD1,CASSSGQGISQPQHF,TGTGCCAGCAGTTCCGGACAGGGCATATCTCAGCCCCAGCATTTT
NA,TRBV27,TRBJ2-1,TRBD2,CASSLRLAGGLYNEQFF,TGTGCCAGCAGTTTAAGACTAGCGGGGGGCCTATACAATGAGCAGTTCTTC
NA,TRBV28,TRBJ1-4,NA,CASSLEGNEKLFF,TGTGCCAGCAGTTTAGAGGGAAATGAAAAACTGTTTTTT
NA,TRBV5-4,TRBJ2-7,TRBD1,CASSPGQGWYEQYF,TGTGCCAGCAGCCCCGGACAGGGGTGGTACGAGCAGTACTTC
NA,TRBV7-6,TRBJ1-4,NA,CASSLSDGGGREKLFF,TGTGCCAGCAGCTTATCCGATGGGGGGGGAAGGGAAAAACTGTTTTTT
NA,TRBV28,TRBJ2-7,NA,CASSLEAGRHEQYF,TGTGCCAGCAGTTTAGAAGCAGGGCGCCACGAGCAGTACTTC
NA,TRBV2,TRBJ1-3,NA,CASNRGSGNTIYF,TGTGCCAGCAATAGGGGTTCTGGAAACACCATATATTTT
NA,TRBV7-9,TRBJ1-4,NA,CASSLLGATNEKLFF,TGTGCCAGCAGCTTACTAGGTGCAACTAATGAAAAACTGTTTTTT
once,TRBV9,TRBJ2-3,NA,CASSVVGRTDTQYF,TGTGCCAGCAGCGTAGTTGGCAGAACAGATACGCAGTATTTT
NA,TRBV5-1,TRBJ2-3,NA,CASSLPDSTSTDTQYF,TGCGCCAGCAGCCTGCCGGACTCCACTAGCACAGATACGCAGTATTTT
NA,TRBV6-6,TRBJ1-5,NA,CASSYGGSDQPQHF,TGTGCCAGCAGTTACGGAGGGTCGGATCAGCCCCAGCATTTT
NA,TRBV10-3,TRBJ1-2,NA,CAINGGSLYGYTF,TGTGCCATCAATGGGGGCAGTCTCTATGGCTACACCTTC
NA,TRBV7-6,TRBJ2-3,TRBD2,CASSFEASGSYTDTQYF,TGTGCCAGCAGCTTTGAGGCTAGCGGGAGTTACACAGATACGCAGTATTTT
NA,TRBV4-2,TRBJ2-7,TRBD2,CASSQDYGGGLYEQYF,TGTGCCAGCAGCCAAGATTACGGCGGGGGGCTCTACGAGCAGTACTTC
NA,TRBV4-1,TRBJ1-4,TRBD1,CASSLRDRGFGTNEKLFF,TGCGCCAGCAGCCTGCGGGACAGGGGGTTTGGAACTAATGAAAAACTGTTTTTT
NA,TRBV6-1,TRBJ2-7,NA,CASSERNREGF,TGTGCCAGCAGTGAAAGGAACCGGGAAGGCTTC
NA,TRBV18,TRBJ2-5,TRBD2,CASSLLAGGYQETQYF,TGTGCCAGCTCCCTACTAGCGGGCGGGTACCAAGAGACCCAGTACTTC
NA,TRBV30,TRBJ1-5,TRBD1,CAWSRDRGGNQPQHF,TGTGCCTGGAGTAGGGACAGGGGAGGCAATCAGCCCCAGCATTTT
NA,TRBV7-2,TRBJ1-6,TRBD1,CASSQGQGAVPLHF,TGTGCCAGCAGCCAGGGACAGGGGGCTGTGCCCCTCCACTTT
NA,TRBV30,TRBJ1-5,TRBD1,CAWTGSSAQPQHF,TGTGCTTGGACAGGTTCTTCGGCTCAGCCCCAGCATTTT
few,TRBV5-1,TRBJ1-1,NA,CASSFAGGNTEAFF,TGCGCCAGCAGCTTCGCGGGTGGGAACACTGAAGCTTTCTTT
NA,TRBV7-9,TRBJ2-7,TRBD2,CASSLAAGAPYEQYF,TGTGCCAGCAGCTTAGCTGCGGGAGCCCCTTACGAGCAGTACTTC
NA,TRBV7-2,TRBJ2-2,NA,CASSPEGLRTGELFF,TGTGCCAGCAGCCCGGAGGGGCTACGGACCGGGGAGCTGTTTTTT
NA,TRBV5-4,TRBJ2-5,TRBD1,CASSRQGAIEETQYF,TGTGCCAGCAGCCGACAGGGGGCGATCGAAGAGACCCAGTACTTC
NA,TRBV6-1,TRBJ1-5,NA,CASSVPGVSNQPQHF,TGTGCCAGCAGTGTCCCAGGGGTTAGTAATCAGCCCCAGCATTTT
NA,TRBV5-1,TRBJ2-3,TRBD2,CASSFGIAGSTDTQYF,TGCGCCAGCAGCTTTGGTATAGCGGGGAGCACAGATACGCAGTATTTT
NA,TRBV28,TRBJ2-7,TRBD1,CASHPTGYYEQYF,TGTGCCAGCCACCCGACAGGGTACTACGAGCAGTACTTC
NA,TRBV7-6,TRBJ2-7,TRBD2,CASSPGGTSGSEQYF,TGTGCCAGCAGCCCGGGGGGGACTAGCGGATCCGAGCAGTACTTC
NA,TRBV19,TRBJ2-3,TRBD1,CATQTTTGEYDTQYF,TGTGCCACCCAGACAACGACAGGGGAATATGATACGCAGTATTTT